The clone carrying this TCR beta chain showed up just once. Its cognate antigen is unknown. J gave up 7 bases and V 5 bases, and 5 bases lay outside the gene matches. This CDR3 is built from 14 residues. The germline gives CDR1 SGHNT, CDR2 YENEEA. Sequenced by immunoSEQ multiplex PCR; TCRdb stores in-frame clones only, minus some. Of roughly 150,000 clones listed, approximately 86% are singletons. This record belongs to a study of cytomegalovirus exposure and HLA in healthy donors. Study information: A later analysis reported the same platform for the 110 or so validation repertoires and the 650 to 750 first-cohort repertoires.

General study results and limits: In the 120 validation repertoires, just under 95% of cluster scores exceeded 0, per a later analysis. Listed as cytomegalovirus-associated were approximately 160 TCR beta chains.

This receptor was obtained from a woman between 18 and 30 years old in good health and CMV-seronegative. The J gene is TRBJ2-2, the V gene TRBV11-3, with 9 bases aligning to TRBD1. The sample comprised PBMCs. DNA for the CDR3: TGTGCCAGCAGCCGGGACAGGGATAGCGGGGAGCTGTTTTTT. This gives the protein CASSRDRDSGELFF.